A single sample is the source of the 18 T cell receptor beta chains below, sequenced in a study of blood T cell repertoires in COVID-19. Method: immunoSEQ multiplex PCR; TCRdb's copy keeps in-frame clones and lacks some. Of roughly 230,000 clones listed, roughly 89% are singletons. Material: peripheral blood. These TCRs come from a woman aged 60-75 years with COVID-19, enrolled during active disease.

This chain uses TRBV2 with TRBJ1-2; possible D gene TRBD1, 6 bases. This CDR3 comprises 14 residues. V was cut by 4 bases and J by 2 bases, with 11 bases left in between. Germline V lookup: CDR1 SNHLY, CDR2 FYNNEI. CDR3 residues: CASSGPGQNYGYTF. CDR3 nucleotide sequence: TGTGCCAGCAGTGGCCCGGGACAAAACTATGGCTACACCTTC.

This clone was counted once. The rearrangement joins TRBV19 to TRBJ2-2; 12 bases line up with TRBD1. The CDR3 is 19 residues long. V trimming: 2 bases; J trimming: 4 bases; junction bases outside the gene matches: 11. CDR1 is LNHDA and CDR2 is SQIVND in the germline V gene (reference sequence). The CDR3 here is CASSIYPGTGGAGTGELFF. The CDR3 region has the DNA TGTGCCAGTAGTATATATCCAGGGACAGGGGGCGCCGGCACCGGGGAGCTGTTTTTT.

The chain carries TRBV30 and TRBJ2-5, with 11 bases fitting TRBD2. This CDR3 has 16 amino acids. Germline CDR1 is GTSNPN and CDR2 is SVGIG (reference sequence). The junction had 6 bases not matched to a gene; V was cut back by 2 bases and J by 1 base. The CDR3 spells CAWSRGTSGLQETQYF. DNA of the CDR3: TGTGCCTGGAGTAGGGGGACTAGCGGCCTCCAAGAGACCCAGTACTTC.

This clone was seen a single time. Other DNA sequences in the same sample also yield this CDR3. This chain uses TRBV18 with TRBJ1-4; 9 bases are shared with TRBD1. Germline loops: CDR1 KGHSH, CDR2 LQKENI. V was pared by 3 bases and J by 8 bases, with 4 bases of the junction left unmatched. The CDR3 is 14 residues long. CDR3 nucleotides: TGTGCCAGCTCACCGGACAGGGGTGGCGAAAAACTGTTTTTT. This translates into CASSPDRGGEKLFF.

V gene TRBV27 combines with J gene TRBJ2-7, with 8 bases that match TRBD2. This CDR3 comprises 15 residues. With V trimmed by 8 bases and J by 2 bases, 11 bases remained unmatched. Germline CDR1 MNHEY, CDR2 SMNVEV (reference sequence). The CDR3 spells CASSLGGRGAYEQYF. The CDR3 region has the DNA TGTGCCAGCTCCCTCGGTGGGCGGGGGGCCTACGAGCAGTACTTC.

This chain connects TRBV11-2 to TRBJ1-1, with TRBD1 as a possible D gene (6 bases). Germline V gene lookup returns CDR1 SGHAT and CDR2 FQNNGV. The CDR3 runs to 14 residues. V lost 2 bases, J lost 0 bases, and 7 bases lay in between. The CDR3 sequence: CASSLTGLNTEAFF. CDR3 DNA: TGTGCCAGCAGCTTAACAGGGTTGAACACTGAAGCTTTCTTT.

V usage is TRBV5-1 and J usage is TRBJ1-1, with D perhaps TRBD1 (6 bases). CDR3 length: 14 residues. V lost 0 bases to trimming and J lost 1 base, with 7 bases between them. Per the germline V gene, CDR1 is SGHRS and CDR2 is YFSETQ. The CDR3 spells CASSLDRANTEAFF. The CDR3 bases are TGCGCCAGCAGCTTGGACAGGGCGAACACTGAAGCTTTCTTT.

This clone has ten or more counts. The rearrangement joins TRBV5-6 to TRBJ1-4; D may be TRBD1 (6 bases). V was clipped by 4 bases and J by 2 bases, with 9 bases between them. This CDR3 is 14 amino acids long. Germline V CDR1 and CDR2: SGHDT, YYEEEE. The CDR3 is CASSRQVTNEKLFF. CDR3 nucleotide sequence: TGTGCCAGCAGCCGACAGGTGACTAATGAAAAACTGTTTTTT. The whole variable domain, remainder taken from reference TRBV5-6 and TRBJ1-4, is DAGVTQSPTHLIKTRGQQVTLRCSPKSGHDTVSWYQQALGQGPQFIFQYYEEEERQRGNFPDRFSGHQFPNYSSELNVNALLLGDSALYLCASSRQVTNEKLFFGSGTQLSVL.

The gene calls are TRBV2 and TRBJ1-6, with D perhaps matching TRBD1 (5 bases). The CDR3 runs to 15 residues. Germline-derived CDR1 and CDR2 are SNHLY and FYNNEI. Trimming left V 8 bases short and J 0 bases short, with 11 bases between. The CDR3 region has the DNA TGTGCCAGCGGCCTTCAGGGCTCCTATAATTCACCCCTCCACTTT. This translates into CASGLQGSYNSPLHF. Full variable domain (remainder filled in from reference TRBV2 and TRBJ1-6): EPEVTQTPSHQVTQMGQEVILRCVPISNHLYFYWYRQILGQKVEFLVSFYNNEISEKSEIFDDQFSVERPDGSNFTLKIRSTKLEDSAMYFCASGLQGSYNSPLHFGNGTRLTVT.

This clone has just one count. The V gene is TRBV19, the J gene TRBJ1-6; TRBD1 matches at 8 bases. V lost 6 bases, J lost 7 bases, and 5 bases stayed unmatched. The CDR3 spans 14 residues. In germline, CDR1 is LNHDA, CDR2 SQIVND (reference sequence). CDR3 in DNA: TGTGCCAGTAGGGAACAGGGGGAAAATTCACCCCTCCACTTT. It specifies CASREQGENSPLHF.

On this clone: A read error may account for a junction end that differs from germline. The chain joins TRBV7-7 to TRBJ2-7; the D gene is possibly TRBD1 (6 bases). The CDR3 spans 15 residues. The V gene's germline CDR1 is SSHAT and CDR2 FNYEAQ (reference sequence). The CDR3 DNA reads TGTGCTAGCAGCTTGGGGGCCGGACCGTCCTACGAGCAGTACTTC. The encoded protein is CASSLGAGPSYEQYF.

The chain joins TRBV15 to TRBJ2-2; no clear D gene. The germline V and J ends were trimmed by 4 bases and 1 base, with 13 bases remaining between them. The CDR3 spans 16 residues. Germline CDR1 LNHNV, CDR2 YYDKDF (reference sequence). CDR3 sequence reads: CATSIRRGLNTGELFF. DNA for the CDR3: TGTGCCACCAGCATCAGACGAGGTCTGAACACCGGGGAGCTGTTTTTT.

The rearrangement uses TRBV2 and TRBJ1-6, with 7 positions matching TRBD1. The CDR3 length is 17 residues. V lost 2 bases, J lost 0 bases, and 4 bases stayed unmatched. Per germline, CDR1 SNHLY and CDR2 FYNNEI. CDR3 bases: TGTGCCAGCAGTGAAACAGGGGACCTCTCCTATAATTCACCCCTCCACTTT. This encodes CASSETGDLSYNSPLHF.

The chain has TRBV29-1 and TRBJ1-1, with 7 bases identical to TRBD1. The CDR3 consists of 13 residues. Germline-derived CDR1 and CDR2 are SQVTM and ANQGSEA. Germline trimming cut 7 bases from V and 0 bases from J; bases unmatched to any gene: 5. CDR3 bases: TGCAGCGGTGACAGGGCTATGAACACTGAAGCTTTCTTT. It specifies CSGDRAMNTEAFF.

This chain joins TRBV27 and TRBJ2-2, with TRBD2 identical over 9 bases. J lost 5 bases, V lost 3 bases, and 4 bases had no gene match. CDR1 MNHEY and CDR2 SMNVEV come from the germline V gene (reference sequence). The CDR3 contains 15 residues. CDR3 sequence (DNA): TGTGCCAGCAGTTTCCGCGGGGGGGTTACCGGGGAGCTGTTTTTT. It codes for CASSFRGGVTGELFF.

V is TRBV7-3 and J is TRBJ2-5, with a tentative D call TRBD2 (7 bases). The CDR3 covers 15 residues. V lost 2 bases to trimming and J lost 4 bases, with 14 bases between them. The germline gives CDR1 SGHTA, CDR2 FQGTGA. The CDR3 here is CASSLFGGGGETQYF. For the CDR3, the DNA is TGTGCCAGCAGCTTATTTGGGGGAGGGGGAGAGACCCAGTACTTC.

The rearrangement uses TRBV7-2 and TRBJ1-5, with D possibly TRBD1 on 6 matching bases. Germline V gene data show CDR1 as SGHTA and CDR2 as FQGNSA. The germline V and J ends were trimmed by 6 bases and 3 bases, with 12 bases remaining between them. The CDR3 contains 14 residues. This chain's CDR3 is CASSRQVTNQPQHF. The CDR3 nucleotides are TGTGCCAGCAGTAGACAGGTAACCAATCAGCCCCAGCATTTT.

CDR3 residues: CASSPRRDSATWEQYF. The CDR3, as DNA: TGTGCCAGCTCACCACGCCGGGACAGCGCGACCTGGGAGCAGTACTTC. The rearrangement uses TRBV18 and TRBJ2-7; 7 bases line up with TRBD1. This CDR3 is 16 amino acids long. With 1 base clipped from V and 7 bases from J, the junction kept 13 bases outside the gene matches. CDR1 is KGHSH and CDR2 is LQKENI in the germline V gene.